What follows are 30 T cell receptor beta chains derived from one specimen sequenced in a study of T cell repertoires in aging, cancer and after chemotherapy. Rearranged V-D-J TRB sequences were amplified with a mixed TRB-A/B primer pool. TCRdb independently ran MiXCR on the multiplex PCR reads; one entry per CDR3 protein. The sample has 4,000 to 5,000 distinct CDR3 sequences, around 29% seen once. TCR beta rearrangements were amplified from peripheral blood genomic DNA. Sequencing was done on a sample of blood. The receptors were gathered from a human donor with a blood cancer. The donor label of this sample is uncertain.

This clonotype was seen more than once but under ten times. The genes are TRBV30 and TRBJ1-6, with D unresolved. This CDR3 has 17 amino acids. CDR1 GTSNPN and CDR2 SVGIG come from the germline V gene (reference sequence). The V gene lost 2 bases and the J gene lost 0 bases, with 14 bases spanning the gap. The CDR3 protein is CAWSNPGPSSYNSPLHF. The CDR3 region has the DNA TGTGCCTGGAGTAACCCGGGCCCGAGCTCCTATAATTCACCCCTCCACTTT.

The chain joins TRBV19 to TRBJ2-1; 10 bases are a match to TRBD2. CDR1 is LNHDA and CDR2 is SQIVND in the germline V gene (reference sequence). The CDR3 contains 15 residues. V lost 4 bases to trimming and J lost 8 bases; unmatched junction nucleotides: 8. CDR3 DNA sequence: TGTGCCAGTAGTAGGACTAGCGGACTCCGGGATGAGCAGTTCTTC. Its protein product is CASSRTSGLRDEQFF.

The chain is built from TRBV24-1 and TRBJ2-1; 11 bases match TRBD2. The CDR3 totals 16 residues. Per the germline V gene, CDR1 is KGHDR and CDR2 is SFDVKD. V lost 3 bases to trimming and J lost 7 bases; unmatched junction nucleotides: 7. The CDR3 bases are TGTGCCACCAGTGATCCTACTAGCGGGGGTGTTAATGAGCAGTTCTTC. This gives the protein CATSDPTSGGVNEQFF.

V usage is TRBV5-4 and J usage is TRBJ2-1; 8 bases are shared with TRBD2. J gave up 6 bases and V 4 bases, and 9 bases lay outside the gene matches. CDR1 SGHNT and CDR2 YYREEE come from the germline V gene (reference sequence). The CDR3 is 15 residues long. CDR3 protein: CASSQGGTRLNEQFF. The CDR3 DNA reads as TGTGCCAGCAGCCAAGGGGGGACTAGGCTCAATGAGCAGTTCTTC.

A word on this clonotype: This sequence may be a read error, since a much larger clone differs from it by one base. This CDR3 fails to terminate in the conserved phenylalanine or tryptophan, so it likely reflects a read error. The chain links TRBV19 to TRBJ2-7; TRBD1 or TRBD2 may be the D gene (5 bases each). CDR1 LNHDA and CDR2 SQIVND come from the germline V gene (reference sequence). CDR3 size: 13 residues. Between the trimmed V and J ends, which lost 11 bases and 2 bases, there was a span of 16 bases. CDR3 nucleotide sequence: TGTGCCTCAGGACGGGGCTCCACCTACGAGCAGTACCTC. This gives the protein CASGRGSTYEQYL.

This chain connects TRBV5-1 to TRBJ2-7; 9 bases match TRBD1. Trimming took 4 bases from V and 7 from J; bases not matched to a gene: 9. The CDR3 is made up of 14 amino acids. Germline values: CDR1 SGHRS, CDR2 YFSETQ. CDR3 DNA sequence: TGCGCCAGCAGCCCATGGACAGGGGCTGGTGAGCAGTACTTC. Translating gives CASSPWTGAGEQYF.

This clonotype was seen a few times. This chain links TRBV12-3 or TRBV12-4 with TRBJ2-2; D is perhaps TRBD1 (6 bases). Deletions cut 2 bases from V and 4 bases from J, with 17 bases between. The length of the CDR3 is 17 residues. CDR3 amino acids: CASSLSGPNRATGELFF. CDR3 bases: TGTGCCAGCAGTTTAAGCGGCCCTAACAGGGCCACCGGGGAGCTGTTTTTT.

In its sample, this clonotype ranks as medium-sized. The J gene is TRBJ2-2, the V gene TRBV30, with TRBD2 as a possible D gene (5 bases). Germline values: CDR1 GTSNPN, CDR2 SVGIG (reference sequence). V was pared by 3 bases and J by 4 bases, with 12 bases between. The CDR3 has 14 amino acids. DNA for the CDR3: TGTGCCTGGAGGTTGGCGGGTCTCACCGGGGAGCTGTTTTTT. Translating it yields CAWRLAGLTGELFF.

V usage is TRBV6-5 and J usage is TRBJ2-1; TRBD2 is a possible D gene (5 bases). Germline CDR1 MNHEY, CDR2 SVGAGI. The CDR3 length is 14 residues. Trimming shortened V by 10 bases and J by 2 bases, and 15 bases separated the two germline ends. CDR3: CATKRLEAYNEQFF. CDR3 in DNA: TGTGCCACAAAGCGGCTCGAGGCCTACAATGAGCAGTTCTTC.

The chain is built from TRBV11-3 and TRBJ2-7; no reliable D call. Germline CDR1 is SGHNT and CDR2 is YENEEA. Trimming cost V 5 bases and J 1 base, with 12 bases left between them. The CDR3 loop spans 14 amino acids. In DNA form, the CDR3 reads TGTGCCAGCAGCGCTCCCGACGGGTCCTACGAGCAGTACTTC. Protein product: CASSAPDGSYEQYF.

The V call is TRBV10-3, the J call TRBJ2-7; no firm D call. Per germline, CDR1 ENHRY and CDR2 SYGVKD. The CDR3 runs 14 residues. Deletions cut 3 bases from V and 3 bases from J, with 12 bases between. The CDR3 DNA is TGTGCCATCAGTGATCTTAGTTTTAACTACGAGCAGTACTTC. Translating gives CAISDLSFNYEQYF.

The CDR3 loop is CASSIRAVRANQPQHF. The CDR3 region has the DNA TGTGCCAGTAGTATTCGGGCAGTGAGGGCCAATCAGCCCCAGCATTTT. The chain combines TRBV19 with TRBJ1-5; D call uncertain. The V end was cut by 3 bases, the J end by 3 bases, with 15 bases between. Looked up from germline, CDR1 is LNHDA and CDR2 is SQIVND (reference sequence). The CDR3 has 16 amino acids.

V and J are TRBV19 and TRBJ2-1; 10 bases align to TRBD2. CDR1 and CDR2 from the germline V gene are LNHDA and SQIVND (reference sequence). CDR3 length equals 16 residues. The V segment lost 5 bases and the J segment 0 bases; nucleotides outside the gene matches: 4. This CDR3 reads CASSRGLADSYNEQFF. The CDR3 DNA reads as TGTGCCAGTAGTCGAGGACTAGCGGACTCCTACAATGAGCAGTTCTTC. Looking up the rest from reference TRBV19 and TRBJ2-1 gives the full variable domain: DGGITQSPKYLFRKEGQNVTLSCEQNLNHDAMYWYRQDPGQGLRLIYYSQIVNDFQKGDIAEGYSVSREKKESFPLTVTSAQKNPTAFYLCASSRGLADSYNEQFFGPGTRLTVL.

This clonotype is labeled as medium-sized. The chain joins TRBV20-1 to TRBJ2-7, with 9 bases aligning to TRBD2. V gave up 3 bases and J gave up 0 bases; unmatched junction bases: 6. The CDR3 extends over 15 amino acids. From germline, CDR1 is DFQATT and CDR2 SNEGSKA (reference sequence). In nucleotides, the CDR3 is TGCAGTGCTAGTAGCGGGAGAGGTGGCTCCTACGAGCAGTACTTC. It is translated as CSASSGRGGSYEQYF.

The CDR3 region has the DNA TGTGCCACCAGCGACTTTCTGGAGACCCAGTACTTC. The encoded protein is CATSDFLETQYF. The rearrangement links TRBV24-1 to TRBJ2-5; D unclear. There are 12 residues in the CDR3. V was shortened by 7 bases and J by 5 bases, with 10 bases between the two germline ends. The germline V gene encodes CDR1 KGHDR and CDR2 SFDVKD.

The rearrangement uses TRBV11-3 and TRBJ1-2; D gene ambiguous. CDR1 and CDR2 from the germline V gene are SGHNT and YENEEA. V lost 5 bases, J lost 8 bases, and 12 bases lay in between. CDR3 length: 12 amino acids. CDR3 DNA: TGTGCCAGCAGCCCCCAAGTGGACGGCTACACCTTC. Encoded protein: CASSPQVDGYTF. Filled out from reference TRBV11-3 and TRBJ1-2, the complete variable domain reads EAGVVQSPRYKIIEKKQPVAFWCNPISGHNTLYWYLQNLGQGPELLIRYENEEAVDDSQLPKDRFSAERLKGVDSTLKIQPAELGDSAVYLCASSPQVDGYTFGSGTRLTVV.

The chain combines TRBV24-1 with TRBJ1-2, with 9 bases matching TRBD1. The V gene end was trimmed by 0 bases and the J gene end by 2 bases; junction bases not matched to a gene: 18. The germline V gene has CDR1 KGHDR and CDR2 SFDVKD. This CDR3 is built from 21 residues. The CDR3 sequence: CATSDLQCLRDREVENYGYTF. The DNA for the CDR3 is TGTGCCACCAGTGATTTGCAATGTCTACGGGACAGGGAAGTGGAGAACTATGGCTACACCTTC.

The chain couples TRBV29-1 to TRBJ2-1, with 7 positions matching TRBD1. The germline CDR1 and CDR2 sequences are SQVTM and ANQGSEA. V lost 5 bases, J lost 5 bases, and 6 bases stayed unmatched. This CDR3 is 13 amino acids long. As DNA, the CDR3 is TGCAGCGTTCTCCGGGACAGACACAATGAGCAGTTCTTC. The encoded protein is CSVLRDRHNEQFF.

This chain connects TRBV20-1 to TRBJ2-3; D gene unclear. V was trimmed by 0 bases and J by 7 bases, leaving 11 bases between them. Germline assignment: CDR1 DFQATT and CDR2 SNEGSKA (reference sequence). This CDR3 has 13 residues. The CDR3 region has the DNA TGCAGTGCTAGAGATCACAGACCCAATACGCAGTATTTT. This gives the protein CSARDHRPNTQYF.

V is TRBV21-1 and J is TRBJ1-2. TRBV21-1 has pseudogene status. The length of the CDR3 is 16 residues. The CDR3 is CASSKDRPVTIYGYTF. The CDR3 region has the DNA TGTGCCAGCAGCAAAGATCGACCGGTGACCATCTATGGCTACACCTTC.

The chain carries TRBV29-1 and TRBJ2-1; 10 bases map to TRBD2. The CDR3 length is 12 residues. Trimming took 5 bases from V and 9 from J; bases not matched to a gene: 4. Per the germline V gene, CDR1 is SQVTM and CDR2 is ANQGSEA. The CDR3 sequence is CSVSGGAAEQFF. In DNA, the CDR3 is TGCAGCGTTAGCGGGGGGGCGGCTGAGCAGTTCTTC.

This clonotype showed up just a few times. The chain recombines TRBV5-6 with TRBJ2-7; D gene ambiguous. Trimming shortened V by 1 base and J by 0 bases, and 8 bases separated the two germline ends. CDR3 length: 14 amino acids. Germline V gives CDR1 SGHDT, CDR2 YYEEEE. CDR3 DNA: TGTGCCAGCAGCTTGAGGTGGGACTCCTACGAGCAGTACTTC. This encodes CASSLRWDSYEQYF. Based on the CDR3 plus reference TRBV5-6 and TRBJ2-7, the full variable domain is DAGVTQSPTHLIKTRGQQVTLRCSPKSGHDTVSWYQQALGQGPQFIFQYYEEEERQRGNFPDRFSGHQFPNYSSELNVNALLLGDSALYLCASSLRWDSYEQYFGPGTRLTVT.

This clonotype was counted a few times. The CDR3 here is CASSLGSGVNTGELFF. The CDR3 region has the DNA TGTGCCAGCAGCTTAGGGTCGGGCGTGAACACCGGGGAGCTGTTTTTT. The chain carries TRBV13 and TRBJ2-2; D remains ambiguous. The CDR3 spans 16 residues. Between the trimmed V and J ends, which lost 0 bases and 1 base, there was a span of 9 bases. Germline CDR1 PRHDT, CDR2 FYEKMQ (reference sequence). The complete variable domain, with remaining parts taken from reference TRBV13 and TRBJ2-2, reads AAGVIQSPRHLIKEKRETATLKCYPIPRHDTVYWYQQGPGQDPQFLISFYEKMQSDKGSIPDRFSAQQFSDYHSELNMSSLELGDSALYFCASSLGSGVNTGELFFGEGSRLTVL.

The chain carries TRBV7-9 and TRBJ2-6; D might be TRBD2 (6 bases). The CDR3 totals 17 residues. Germline V gene lookup returns CDR1 SEHNR and CDR2 FQNEAQ (reference sequence). V lost 2 bases and J 0 bases, leaving 11 bases between the germline ends. CDR3 sequence (DNA): TGTGCCAGCAGCTTATTAGCGGTACTCTCTGGGGCCAACGTCCTGACTTTC. Translating gives CASSLLAVLSGANVLTF.

V usage is TRBV27 and J usage is TRBJ2-4, with D perhaps TRBD1 or TRBD2 (5 bases each). Trimming cost V 10 bases and J 3 bases, with 22 bases left between them. The germline V gene encodes CDR1 MNHEY and CDR2 SMNVEV (reference sequence). The CDR3 has 16 amino acids. The CDR3 bases are TGTGCCAACAGCCCACGTTACGGGGCAGGCAAAAACATTCAGTACTTC. This sequence encodes CANSPRYGAGKNIQYF.

This clonotype is medium-sized. V is TRBV6-1 and J is TRBJ1-6; perhaps TRBD1 as D (6 bases). V lost 5 bases to trimming and J lost 9 bases, with 8 bases between them. CDR3 length equals 12 residues. Germline-derived CDR1 and CDR2 are MNHNS and SASEGT. The CDR3 protein is CASSRGSSPLHF. DNA for the CDR3: TGTGCCAGCAGTAGGGGGAGTTCACCCCTCCACTTT.

The chain is built from TRBV20-1 and TRBJ2-7; possible D gene TRBD1, 6 bases. Germline loops: CDR1 DFQATT, CDR2 SNEGSKA (reference sequence). V was clipped by 5 bases and J by 4 bases, with 18 bases between them. This CDR3 region has 14 residues. CDR3 sequence reads: CSAFTPGVAYEQYF. The DNA for the CDR3 is TGCAGTGCTTTTACCCCAGGGGTCGCATACGAGCAGTACTTC.

The chain couples TRBV5-6 to TRBJ1-1, with a tentative D call TRBD1 (5 bases). This CDR3 has 14 residues. V was pared by 2 bases and J by 1 base, with 9 bases between. CDR1 SGHDT and CDR2 YYEEEE come from the germline V gene. This CDR3 reads CASSFGQGNTEAFF. CDR3 coding DNA: TGTGCCAGCAGCTTCGGTCAGGGGAACACTGAAGCTTTCTTT. The full variable domain, completed using reference TRBV5-6 and TRBJ1-1, is DAGVTQSPTHLIKTRGQQVTLRCSPKSGHDTVSWYQQALGQGPQFIFQYYEEEERQRGNFPDRFSGHQFPNYSSELNVNALLLGDSALYLCASSFGQGNTEAFFGQGTRLTVV.

The table lists this clonotype with a few counts. The chain is built from TRBV27 and TRBJ2-3; TRBD1 might be the D (6 bases). Germline lookup yields CDR1 MNHEY and CDR2 SMNVEV (reference sequence). V was cut by 7 bases and J by 4 bases, with 21 bases left in between. This CDR3 comprises 16 residues. This CDR3 is CASKGHPIAGPDTQYF. The CDR3 DNA follows: TGTGCCAGCAAGGGACACCCTATAGCAGGCCCAGATACGCAGTATTTT.

This clonotype was detected a few times. The rearrangement joins TRBV6-6 to TRBJ1-1, with a tentative D call TRBD1 (6 bases). The CDR3 is 15 residues long. Germline values: CDR1 MNHNY, CDR2 SVGAGI (reference sequence). V shed 7 bases and J shed 4 bases, with 19 bases lying between them. This CDR3 reads CASNRIQGGGTEAFF. CDR3 DNA: TGTGCCAGCAATCGAATACAGGGTGGAGGCACTGAAGCTTTCTTT.